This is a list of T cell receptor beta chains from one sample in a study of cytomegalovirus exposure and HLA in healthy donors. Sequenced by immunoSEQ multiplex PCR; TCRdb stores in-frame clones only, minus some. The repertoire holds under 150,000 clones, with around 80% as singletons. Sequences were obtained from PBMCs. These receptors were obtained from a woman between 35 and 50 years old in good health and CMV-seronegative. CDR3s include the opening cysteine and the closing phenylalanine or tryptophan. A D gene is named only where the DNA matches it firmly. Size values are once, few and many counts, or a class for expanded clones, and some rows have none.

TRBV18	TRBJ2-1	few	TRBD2	CASSASGTSSEQFF	TGTGCCAGCTCAGCCTCCGGGACTAGCTCTGAGCAGTTCTTC
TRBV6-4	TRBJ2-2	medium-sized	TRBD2	CASSDVAGNTGELFF	TGTGCCAGCAGTGACGTAGCGGGGAACACCGGGGAGCTGTTTTTT
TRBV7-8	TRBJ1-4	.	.	CASSLVRGLRGEKLFF	TGTGCCAGCAGCTTAGTTCGGGGACTGAGGGGTGAAAAACTGTTTTTT
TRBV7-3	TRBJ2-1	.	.	CASSYLAGGSYNEQFF	TGTGCCAGCAGCTACCTGGCTGGCGGTTCCTACAATGAGCAGTTCTTC
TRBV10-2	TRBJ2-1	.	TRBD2	CASRTSGPNEQFF	TGCGCCAGCCGGACTAGCGGCCCCAATGAGCAGTTCTTC
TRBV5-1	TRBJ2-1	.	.	CASRSVTYNEQFF	TGCGCCAGCAGGTCGGTCACGTACAATGAGCAGTTCTTC
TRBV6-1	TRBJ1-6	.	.	CASSSFDRWGSPLHF	TGTGCCAGCAGTTCTTTCGACAGGTGGGGTTCACCCCTCCACTTT
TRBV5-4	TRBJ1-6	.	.	CASSFAGPNNSPLHF	TGTGCCAGCAGCTTCGCAGGGCCTAATAATTCACCCCTCCACTTT
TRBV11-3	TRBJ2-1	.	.	CASSFAAGDEQFF	TGTGCCAGCAGCTTCGCGGCGGGCGATGAGCAGTTCTTC
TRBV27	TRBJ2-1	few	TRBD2	CAGIVSGRVGNEQFF	TGTGCCGGAATCGTCAGCGGGAGGGTTGGCAATGAGCAGTTCTTC
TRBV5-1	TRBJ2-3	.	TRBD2	CASSLGGFGTSGNWGDTQYF	TGCGCCAGCAGCTTGGGAGGATTCGGCACTAGCGGGAACTGGGGAGATACGCAGTATTTT
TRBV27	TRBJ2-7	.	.	CASSKGEASYEQYF	TGTGCCAGCTCTAAAGGGGAGGCCTCCTACGAGCAGTACTTC
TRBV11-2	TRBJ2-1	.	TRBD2	CASSLPAGANEQFF	TGTGCCAGCAGCTTACCAGCGGGAGCGAATGAGCAGTTCTTC
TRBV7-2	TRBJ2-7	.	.	CASSYYRGPTYEQYF	TGTGCCAGCAGCTACTATAGGGGCCCCACCTACGAGCAGTACTTC
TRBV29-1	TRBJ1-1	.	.	CSVDFRSGRAFF	TGCAGCGTTGATTTCAGGTCAGGTAGGGCTTTCTTT
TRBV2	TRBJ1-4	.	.	CASSGTAGNEKLFF	TGTGCCAGCAGTGGGACAGCCGGGAATGAAAAACTGTTTTTT
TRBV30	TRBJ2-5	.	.	CAWRGAVGVTQETQYF	TGTGCCTGGAGGGGGGCGGTCGGGGTAACGCAAGAGACCCAGTACTTC
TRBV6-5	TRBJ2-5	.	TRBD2	CASSAGTSGQETQYF	TGTGCCAGCAGTGCCGGGACTAGCGGGCAAGAGACCCAGTACTTC
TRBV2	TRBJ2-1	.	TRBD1	CASGQGNEQFF	TGTGCCAGCGGACAGGGCAATGAGCAGTTCTTC
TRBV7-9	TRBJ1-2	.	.	CASSTGYGYTF	TGTGCCAGCAGCACAGGCTATGGCTACACCTTC
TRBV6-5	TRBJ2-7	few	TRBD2	CASSPGLAGPWGQYF	TGTGCCAGCAGCCCAGGACTAGCGGGACCTTGGGGGCAGTACTTC
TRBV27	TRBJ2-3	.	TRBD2	CASSLRASGSVSTDTQYF	TGTGCCAGCAGTTTACGCGCGAGCGGGAGTGTAAGCACAGATACGCAGTATTTT
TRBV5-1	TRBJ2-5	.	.	CASNQGSQETQYF	TGCGCCAGCAACCAGGGGTCCCAAGAGACCCAGTACTTC
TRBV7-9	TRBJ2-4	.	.	CASSLGGDREEYF	TGTGCCAGCAGCTTAGGCGGAGACAGGGAGGAGTACTTC
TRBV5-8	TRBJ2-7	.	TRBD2	CASSLGWAAGAYEQYF	TGTGCCAGCAGCTTGGGGTGGGCAGCGGGAGCCTACGAGCAGTACTTC